Listed here are 4 T cell receptor beta chains from one sample, sequenced in a study of breast tumors, draining lymph nodes, adjacent tissues. TCRdb reprocessed the multiplex PCR reads with MiXCR, giving one entry per CDR3 protein. The table has tens of thousands of distinct CDR3 sequences, around 50% seen once. The source material was breast tumor tissue. Every receptor here comes from a female donor with breast cancer. Some clones in this sample may be carry-over from other donors' samples.

This clonotype is labeled as medium-sized. The gene calls are TRBV15 and TRBJ2-7, with TRBD2 matching 10 bases. The CDR3 is 15 residues long. Trimming at V came to 0 bases and at J to 5 bases, leaving 4 bases not matched to a gene. CDR1 is LNHNV and CDR2 is YYDKDF in the germline V gene (reference sequence). CDR3 sequence: CATSRERTSGNEQYF. The DNA of the CDR3 is TGTGCCACCAGCAGAGAACGGACTAGCGGCAACGAGCAGTACTTC. The full variable domain, with the rest looked up from reference TRBV15 and TRBJ2-7, is DAMVIQNPRYQVTQFGKPVTLSCSQTLNHNVMYWYQQKSSQAPKLLFHYYDKDFNNEADTPDNFQSRRPNTSFCFLDIRSPGLGDTAMYLCATSRERTSGNEQYFGPGTRLTVT.

Judged by abundance, this clonotype is medium-sized (0.01 to 0.1%). V is TRBV20-1 and J is TRBJ2-7; possibly TRBD2 for D (6 bases). Germline CDR1 reads DFQATT; CDR2 reads SNEGSKA (reference sequence). CDR3 size: 12 residues. CDR3 DNA sequence: TGCAGCCAGGTGAGCGGGTCGTACGAGCAGTACTTC. Its protein is CSQVSGSYEQYF.

This clonotype was seen many times. The chain carries TRBV5-6 and TRBJ2-7; either TRBD1 or TRBD2 may fit D (5 bases each). Germline assignment: CDR1 SGHDT and CDR2 YYEEEE. The CDR3 length is 14 residues. The V and J ends lost 3 bases and 2 bases respectively, with 12 bases between them. The CDR3 sequence is CASSYSGTTYEQYF. CDR3 bases: TGTGCCAGCAGCTACTCCGGGACCACCTACGAGCAGTACTTC. The whole variable domain, filled in from reference TRBV5-6 and TRBJ2-7, reads DAGVTQSPTHLIKTRGQQVTLRCSPKSGHDTVSWYQQALGQGPQFIFQYYEEEERQRGNFPDRFSGHQFPNYSSELNVNALLLGDSALYLCASSYSGTTYEQYFGPGTRLTVT.

The rearrangement joins TRBV11-2 to TRBJ2-7; TRBD2 matches at 7 bases. Germline V gene data show CDR1 as SGHAT and CDR2 as FQNNGV. Trimming removed 4 bases from V and 4 bases from J; junction bases left unmatched: 4. The CDR3 loop spans 13 amino acids. Written as DNA, the CDR3 is TGTGCCAGCAGCTCTAGCGGATGGTACGAGCAGTACTTC. Protein product: CASSSSGWYEQYF.